The 15 T cell receptor beta chains in this list originate from one sample, sequenced in a study of blood T cell repertoires in COVID-19. Clones were read by immunoSEQ multiplex PCR, and TCRdb kept only the in-frame ones, dropping some. The data hold just over 95,000 clones, with 75% to 95% observed a single time. Sequenced input: peripheral blood. The receptor set was obtained from a man between 60 and 70 years old with acute or convalescent COVID-19.

The chain recombines TRBV7-9 with TRBJ1-6; 10 nucleotides match TRBD1. There are 16 residues in the CDR3. Trimming took 5 bases from V and 9 from J; bases not matched to a gene: 10. Germline V gene lookup returns CDR1 SEHNR and CDR2 FQNEAQ (reference sequence). The CDR3 loop is CASSVRTGGFSSPLHF. The DNA of the CDR3 is TGTGCCAGCAGCGTCCGGACAGGGGGTTTTAGTTCACCCCTCCACTTT.

The genes are TRBV11-2 and TRBJ2-2, with TRBD2 matching 7 bases. The germline V gene has CDR1 SGHAT and CDR2 FQNNGV. J was trimmed by 1 base and V by 3 bases; bases with no gene match: 8. This CDR3 is 17 amino acids long. Here the CDR3 DNA reads TGTGCCAGCAGCTTCCCCTGGGGAGGGGAGAACACCGGGGAGCTGTTTTTT. Protein product: CASSFPWGGENTGELFF.

The J gene is TRBJ1-1, the V gene TRBV18, with 8 bases fitting TRBD1. The germline gives CDR1 KGHSH, CDR2 LQKENI. V trimming: 3 bases; J trimming: 8 bases; junction bases outside the gene matches: 8. The length of the CDR3 is 14 residues. Here the CDR3 reads CASSPGTGRGEAFF. CDR3 coding DNA: TGTGCCAGCTCACCGGGGACAGGCAGGGGCGAAGCTTTCTTT.

The chain uses TRBV5-1 and TRBJ1-2; D not resolved. Trimming removed 3 bases from V and 9 bases from J, with 15 bases in between. Germline V gene sequence: CDR1 SGHRS, CDR2 YFSETQ. This CDR3 has 13 amino acids. CDR3 sequence: CASSSKALESYTF. The CDR3 region has the DNA TGCGCCAGCAGCTCCAAAGCCCTAGAGAGCTACACCTTC.

This clone has just a few counts. J is TRBJ1-4 and V is TRBV14, with D perhaps matching TRBD1 (5 bases). Trimming cost V 2 bases and J 0 bases, with 10 bases left between them. Germline CDR1 is SGHDN and CDR2 is FVKESK. The CDR3 loop spans 16 amino acids. CDR3 protein: CASSQNRGSTNEKLFF. In DNA form, the CDR3 reads TGTGCCAGCAGCCAAAATAGGGGATCAACTAATGAAAAACTGTTTTTT.

The chain employs TRBV5-1 and TRBJ2-7; TRBD1 agrees at 12 bases. The J segment lost 9 bases and the V segment lost 1 base, leaving 11 bases of the junction unmatched. Germline CDR1 reads SGHRS; CDR2 reads YFSETQ. This CDR3 contains 16 residues. This chain's CDR3 is CASSLFPGTGGRRQYV. In DNA, the CDR3 is TGCGCCAGCAGCTTGTTCCCCGGGACAGGGGGCCGAAGGCAGTACGTC.

The genes are TRBV7-9 and TRBJ1-1; D remains ambiguous. Germline V gene sequence: CDR1 SEHNR, CDR2 FQNEAQ (reference sequence). Trimming removed 5 bases at V and 0 bases at J, with 13 bases between. This CDR3 comprises 15 residues. The CDR3: CASSPGTGMNTEAFF. DNA for the CDR3: TGTGCCAGCAGCCCCGGAACGGGTATGAACACTGAAGCTTTCTTT.

This chain uses TRBV6-1 with TRBJ1-2, with D maybe TRBD1 (5 bases). The CDR3 runs 11 residues. Germline V CDR1 and CDR2: MNHNS, SASEGT. V lost 5 bases, J lost 7 bases, and 8 bases lay in between. The CDR3: CASSTGVGYTF. The DNA for the CDR3 is TGTGCCAGCAGTACGGGGGTTGGCTACACCTTC.

The chain employs TRBV29-1 and TRBJ1-2, with D possibly being TRBD1 (6 bases). Germline CDR1 SQVTM, CDR2 ANQGSEA. The CDR3 runs 13 residues. Trimming removed 2 bases from V and 2 bases from J, with 9 bases in between. CDR3: CSVEIDRNYGYTF. The CDR3 DNA sequence: TGCAGCGTTGAAATAGACAGGAACTATGGCTACACCTTC.

This clone is a singleton in its sample. The CDR3 region is CAIRRAVGDYGYTF. In DNA form, the CDR3 reads TGTGCCATCAGGCGGGCTGTGGGCGACTATGGCTACACCTTC. The chain combines TRBV10-3 with TRBJ1-2; D unclear. Trimming took 6 bases from V and 3 from J, leaving 14 bases between them. CDR1 is ENHRY and CDR2 is SYGVKD in the germline V gene. The CDR3 runs to 14 residues.

This CDR3 is CASSLAEGSNSPLHF. For the CDR3, the DNA is TGCGCCAGCAGCTTGGCTGAGGGTAGTAATTCACCCCTCCACTTT. The chain couples TRBV5-1 to TRBJ1-6; D remains unclear. V was pared by 0 bases and J by 6 bases, with 10 bases between. CDR1 and CDR2 (germline): SGHRS, YFSETQ. CDR3 size: 15 residues.

The gene calls are TRBV5-1 and TRBJ2-1, with 11 bases matching TRBD2. This CDR3 spans 15 amino acids. Germline CDR1 reads SGHRS; CDR2 reads YFSETQ. With 7 bases clipped from V and 1 base from J, the junction kept 4 bases outside the gene matches. This CDR3 is CASRIAGGSYNEQFF. For the CDR3, the DNA is TGCGCCAGCCGGATAGCGGGGGGGTCCTACAATGAGCAGTTCTTC.

The V call is TRBV19, the J call TRBJ1-1; 9 bases line up with TRBD1. V lost 5 bases, J lost 4 bases, and 5 bases stayed unmatched. The CDR3 length is 14 residues. Germline V gene data show CDR1 as LNHDA and CDR2 as SQIVND (reference sequence). The CDR3 sequence is CASSGGTGPTEAFF. The CDR3 DNA reads as TGTGCCAGTAGTGGAGGGACAGGGCCCACTGAAGCTTTCTTT.

The gene calls are TRBV5-4 and TRBJ2-2, with 9 nucleotides matching TRBD2. The length of the CDR3 is 16 residues. Unmatched junction bases numbered 6, after V lost 4 bases and J lost 2 bases. Germline V gene data show CDR1 as SGHNT and CDR2 as YYREEE (reference sequence). CDR3 region: CASSQSSGANTGELFF. The CDR3 bases are TGTGCCAGCAGCCAATCTAGCGGGGCTAACACCGGGGAGCTGTTTTTT.

The J gene is TRBJ2-5, the V gene TRBV27, with 8 nucleotides matching TRBD1. CDR1 is MNHEY and CDR2 is SMNVEV in the germline V gene (reference sequence). The CDR3 loop spans 15 amino acids. Trimming cost V 3 bases and J 3 bases; bases outside gene matches: 6. The DNA of the CDR3 is TGTGCCAGCAGTTTTGTGGACAGGGCTAAAGAGACCCAGTACTTC. Amino acids: CASSFVDRAKETQYF.